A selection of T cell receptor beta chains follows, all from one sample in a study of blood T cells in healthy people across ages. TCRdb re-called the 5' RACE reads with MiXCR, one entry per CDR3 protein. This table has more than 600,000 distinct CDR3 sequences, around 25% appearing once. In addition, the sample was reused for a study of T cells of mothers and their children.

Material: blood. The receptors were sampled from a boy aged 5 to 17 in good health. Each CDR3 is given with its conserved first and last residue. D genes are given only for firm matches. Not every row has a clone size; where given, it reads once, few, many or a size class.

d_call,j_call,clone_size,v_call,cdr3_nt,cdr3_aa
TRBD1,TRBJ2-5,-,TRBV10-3,TGTGCCATCAGAACAGGGGGCGGAGAGACCCAGTACTTC,CAIRTGGGETQYF
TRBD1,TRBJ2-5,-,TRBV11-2,TGTGCCAGCAGCTTAGAAGGGCGGACAGGCCTAGAGACCCAGTACTTC,CASSLEGRTGLETQYF
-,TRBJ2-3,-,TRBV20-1,TGCAGTGCTAGGGTCGCGACGTCGGGCACAGATACGCAGTATTTT,CSARVATSGTDTQYF
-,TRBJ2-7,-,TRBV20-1,TGCAGTGCTAGAGCTCAGGGGAGCTCCTACGAGCAGTACTTC,CSARAQGSSYEQYF
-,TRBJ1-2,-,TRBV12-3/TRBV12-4,TGTGCCAGCAGTTTAGCGCGACAGGCTCGTGGCTACACCTTC,CASSLARQARGYTF
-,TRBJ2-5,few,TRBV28,TGTGCCAGCCGGGGTACGGGAAGGGAGACCCAGTACTTC,CASRGTGRETQYF
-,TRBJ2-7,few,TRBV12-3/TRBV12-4,TGTGCCAGCAGCTTTTCAGGGTTTGGCGAGCAGTACTTC,CASSFSGFGEQYF
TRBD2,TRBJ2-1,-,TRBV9,TGTGCCAGCAGCGTAGGGCTAGCGGACCTAAATGAGCAGTTCTTC,CASSVGLADLNEQFF
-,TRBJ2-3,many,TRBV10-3,TGTGCCATCAGTGAGGGGGCTAGCACAGATACGCAGTATTTT,CAISEGASTDTQYF
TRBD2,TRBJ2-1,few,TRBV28,TGTGCCAGCAGTTTAATGGCGGGAGCCGACAATGAGCAGTTCTTC,CASSLMAGADNEQFF
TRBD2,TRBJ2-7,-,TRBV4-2,TGTGCCAGCAGCCACCGGGGGGGATACGAGCAGTACTTC,CASSHRGGYEQYF
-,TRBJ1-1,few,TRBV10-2,TGCGCCAGCAGTGAGTCTGAGGGGCTAGGCACTGAAGCTTTCTTT,CASSESEGLGTEAFF
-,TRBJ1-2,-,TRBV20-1,TGCAGTGTCCCGTTGGACGGAAGCCATGGCTACACCTTC,CSVPLDGSHGYTF
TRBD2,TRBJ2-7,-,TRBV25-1,TGTGCCAGCAGTACCCGCGCTAGCGGGGTTTTCTACGAGCAGTACTTC,CASSTRASGVFYEQYF
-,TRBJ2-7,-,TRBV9,TGTGCCAGCAGCGTAGAGGACAGCTCCTTTTACGAGCAGTACTTC,CASSVEDSSFYEQYF
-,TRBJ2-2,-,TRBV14,TGTGCCAGCAGCCAGACCCGATTCCGGGAGCTGTTTTTT,CASSQTRFRELFF
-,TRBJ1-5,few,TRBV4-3,TGCGCCAGCAGAAAGTCACGACTGAATAGCAATCAGCCCCAGCATTTT,CASRKSRLNSNQPQHF
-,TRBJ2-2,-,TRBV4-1,TGCGCCAGCAGCCACTTAGACAACACCGGGGAGCTGTTTTTT,CASSHLDNTGELFF
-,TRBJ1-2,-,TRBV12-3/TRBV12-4,TGTGCCAGCAGTTTTCTATTGATCGGAGGCTACACCTTC,CASSFLLIGGYTF
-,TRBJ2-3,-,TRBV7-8,TGTGCCAGCAGCGGGAATAGTGATACGCAGTATTTT,CASSGNSDTQYF
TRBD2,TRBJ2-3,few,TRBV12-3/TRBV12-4,TGTGCCAGCTTCGTCTCAGCGGGGTTCACAGATACGCAGTATTTT,CASFVSAGFTDTQYF
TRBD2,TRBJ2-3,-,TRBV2,TGTGCCAGCAGTGAATTTCCCGGGACTATAAGCACAGATACGCAGTATTTT,CASSEFPGTISTDTQYF
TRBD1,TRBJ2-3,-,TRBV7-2,TGTGCCAGCAGCTTGCAGGGACAGTACTCAGATACGCAGTATTTT,CASSLQGQYSDTQYF
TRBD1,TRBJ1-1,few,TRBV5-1,TGCGCCAGCAGCCTGACAGGGAGCACTGAAGCTTTCTTT,CASSLTGSTEAFF
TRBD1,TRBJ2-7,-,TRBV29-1,TGCAGCGTACTGGACAGGTTCTACGAGCAGTACTTC,CSVLDRFYEQYF
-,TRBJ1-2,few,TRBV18,TGTGCCAGCTCACCATTAGGGACAACTAACTATGGCTACACCTTC,CASSPLGTTNYGYTF
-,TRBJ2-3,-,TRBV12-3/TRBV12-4,TGTGCCAGCAGTTTCCGACCTAGCGCAGATGCGCAGTATTTT,CASSFRPSADAQYF
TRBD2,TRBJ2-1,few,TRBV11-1,TGTGCCAGCAGCTTAAGGGTTGCAAAGCGGGGGGGCTCTGAGCAGTTCTTC,CASSLRVAKRGGSEQFF
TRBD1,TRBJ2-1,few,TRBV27,TGTGCCAGCAGTTTAGTTGGGACAGGGTACTACAATGAGCAGTTCTTC,CASSLVGTGYYNEQFF
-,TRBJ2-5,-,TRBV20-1,TGCAGTGCTAGGGCGGGGAAACAAGAGACCCAGTACTTC,CSARAGKQETQYF
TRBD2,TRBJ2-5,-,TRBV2,TGTGCCAGCAGTGATGAGCGGGGCCAAGAGACCCAGTACTTC,CASSDERGQETQYF
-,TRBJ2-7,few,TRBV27,TGTGCCAGCAGTTATGCTAGCGCCTACGGGCAGTACTTC,CASSYASAYGQYF
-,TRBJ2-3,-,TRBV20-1,TGCAGTGCTAGTGCTGGAGGCACAGATACGCAGTATTTT,CSASAGGTDTQYF
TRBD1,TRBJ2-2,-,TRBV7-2,TGTGCCAGCACCGATAAGATACAGGGGACGAACACCGGGGAGCTGTTTTTT,CASTDKIQGTNTGELFF
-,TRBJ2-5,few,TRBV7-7,TGTGCTAGCAGCTTAGAACGGGGATCCTACAATGAGCAGCTCTTC,CASSLERGSYNEQLF
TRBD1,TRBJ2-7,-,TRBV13,TGTGCCAGCAGCCTATGGACAGGGAGCGAGCAGTACTTC,CASSLWTGSEQYF
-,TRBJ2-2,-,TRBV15,TGTGCCACCAGCAGAGATCAGACCCCGAACACCGGGGAGCTGTTTTTT,CATSRDQTPNTGELFF
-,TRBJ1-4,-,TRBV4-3,TGCGCCAGCAGCCCGGCTGGGGGCGAAGAAAAACTGTTTTTT,CASSPAGGEEKLFF
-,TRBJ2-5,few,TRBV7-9,TGTGCCAGCAGCGTAGGATCCAGGGAATGGTCGGCCCAGTACTTC,CASSVGSREWSAQYF
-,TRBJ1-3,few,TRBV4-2,TGTGCCAGCAGCCAAGACCCCACAGGGAACGGAAACACCATATATTTT,CASSQDPTGNGNTIYF
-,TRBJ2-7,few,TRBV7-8,TGTGCCAGCAGCCGCGACACTATGACCTACGAGCAGTACTTC,CASSRDTMTYEQYF
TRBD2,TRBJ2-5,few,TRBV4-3,TGCGCCAGCAGCCAAGATTTAGCGGGGGTCCAAGAGACCCAGTACTTC,CASSQDLAGVQETQYF
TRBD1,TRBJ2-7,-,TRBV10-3,TGTGCCATCACGTTCGACAGGGGGGTGGGCGAGCAGTACTTC,CAITFDRGVGEQYF
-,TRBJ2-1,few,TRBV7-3,TGTGCCAGCAGCTTAAAGTCTGGTATTGGGCAGTTCTTC,CASSLKSGIGQFF
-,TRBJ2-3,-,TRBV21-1,TGTGCCAGCAGCAAAGGTCCGGGGGTAACAGATACGCAGTATTTT,CASSKGPGVTDTQYF
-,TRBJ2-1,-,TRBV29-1,TGCAGCGTTGACCGAGAGAATGAGCAGTTCTTC,CSVDRENEQFF
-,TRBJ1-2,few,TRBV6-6,TGTGCCAGCAACCACAGGGACATGGACTATGGCTACACCTTC,CASNHRDMDYGYTF
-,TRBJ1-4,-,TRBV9,TGTGCCAGCAGCGCCTCCGGGACACCGCCTGAAGAACTGTTTTTT,CASSASGTPPEELFF
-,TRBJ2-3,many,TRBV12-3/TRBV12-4,TGTGCCAGCAGTTCGTGGGCGACAGATACGCAGTATTTT,CASSSWATDTQYF
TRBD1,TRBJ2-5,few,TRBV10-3,TGTGCCATCAGTGATTACGGACAGGGCGGGGAGACCCAGTACTTC,CAISDYGQGGETQYF
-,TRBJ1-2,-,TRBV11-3,TGTGCCAGCAGCTTAGCGGGATTCCACGCGAACTATGGCTACACCTTC,CASSLAGFHANYGYTF
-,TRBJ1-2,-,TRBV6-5,TGTGCCAGCGGGATCCAAGCAGGGGACTATGGCTACACCTTC,CASGIQAGDYGYTF
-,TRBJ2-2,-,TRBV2,TGTGCCAGCAGTGAATATGGGACGGGTGGCCCCGGGGAGCTGTTTTTT,CASSEYGTGGPGELFF
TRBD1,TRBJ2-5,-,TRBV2,TGTGCCAGCAAATTTACAGGGGACCAAGAGACCCAGTACTTC,CASKFTGDQETQYF
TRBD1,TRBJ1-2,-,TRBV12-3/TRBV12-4,TGTGCCAGCAACCCCGACAGGGGGCGTAGTGGCTACACCTTC,CASNPDRGRSGYTF
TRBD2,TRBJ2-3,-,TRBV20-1,TGCAGTGCTAGAGCGGGAGGGGCAGACGCGCAGTATTTT,CSARAGGADAQYF
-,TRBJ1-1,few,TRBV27,TGTGCCAGCAGTTCCAGGGGACGAAAGAACACTGAAGCTTTCTTT,CASSSRGRKNTEAFF